The 32 T cell receptor beta chains given below trace back to one sample, sequenced in a study of human T cells and chemical hapten exposure. TCRdb passed the 5' RACE reads through MiXCR, listing each CDR3 protein once. The data show 110,000 to 150,000 distinct CDR3 sequences, approximately 4% seen once. Whole blood that had not been fractionated was the source of extracted total RNA. These receptors all stem from a female donor in good health.

This clonotype was counted at least ten times. The rearrangement joins TRBV5-1 to TRBJ1-4; the D gene is possibly TRBD1 (5 bases). Germline V gives CDR1 SGHRS, CDR2 YFSETQ. There are 13 residues in the CDR3. The germline V and J ends were trimmed by 7 bases and 3 bases, with 10 bases remaining between them. The DNA of the CDR3 is TGCGCCAGCGGGTTAGGGGCTAATGAAAAACTGTTTTTT. Translated, it gives CASGLGANEKLFF.

The chain combines TRBV7-6 with TRBJ1-1; no clear D gene. The ends were cut back, 5 bases at V and 6 bases at J, with 13 bases in the middle. Germline CDR1 reads SGHVS; CDR2 reads FNYEAQ. This CDR3 is built from 13 residues. This chain's CDR3 is CASSPGRTSEAFF. In DNA, the CDR3 is TGTGCCAGCAGCCCCGGCCGAACTTCTGAAGCTTTCTTT. The full variable domain, with the rest looked up from reference TRBV7-6 and TRBJ1-1, is GAGVSQSPRYKVTKRGQDVALRCDPISGHVSLYWYRQALGQGPEFLTYFNYEAQQDKSGLPNDRFSAERPEGSISTLTIQRTEQRDSAMYRCASSPGRTSEAFFGQGTRLTVV.

This clonotype appeared many times. The chain employs TRBV7-9 and TRBJ1-4; D perhaps matches TRBD1 (5 bases). Germline CDR1 is SEHNR and CDR2 is FQNEAQ (reference sequence). V was clipped by 8 bases and J by 10 bases, with 23 bases between them. This CDR3 is built from 15 residues. The CDR3 nucleotides are TGTGCCAGCCTTCCGGAAGGGCAGGGCTTTGGAAAACTGTTTTTT. It specifies CASLPEGQGFGKLFF. Combining the CDR3 with reference TRBV7-9 and TRBJ1-4 gives the whole variable domain DTGVSQNPRHKITKRGQNVTFRCDPISEHNRLYWYRQTLGQGPEFLTYFQNEAQLEKSRLLSDRFSAERPKGSFSTLEIQRTEQGDSAMYLCASLPEGQGFGKLFFGSGTQLSVL.

This clonotype was observed many times. J is TRBJ1-3 and V is TRBV15, with TRBD1 identical over 7 bases. CDR1 and CDR2 (germline): LNHNV, YYDKDF (reference sequence). Unmatched junction bases numbered 6, after V lost 0 bases and J lost 4 bases. The CDR3 consists of 16 residues. This chain's CDR3 is CATSRDFGTAGNTIYF. The CDR3, as DNA: TGTGCCACCAGCAGAGATTTTGGGACAGCAGGAAACACCATATATTTT. Complete variable domain (other parts from reference TRBV15 and TRBJ1-3): DAMVIQNPRYQVTQFGKPVTLSCSQTLNHNVMYWYQQKSSQAPKLLFHYYDKDFNNEADTPDNFQSRRPNTSFCFLDIRSPGLGDTAMYLCATSRDFGTAGNTIYFGEGSWLTVV.

The sample holds many counts of this clonotype. The chain couples TRBV5-1 to TRBJ1-1, with D perhaps matching TRBD1 (6 bases). Between the trimmed V and J ends, which lost 7 bases and 0 bases, there was a span of 13 bases. Germline-derived CDR1 and CDR2 are SGHRS and YFSETQ. The CDR3 length is 14 residues. As DNA, the CDR3 is TGCGCCAGCCGACCCCAGGGGATGAACACTGAAGCTTTCTTT. It yields the protein CASRPQGMNTEAFF.

This clonotype was counted many times. V usage is TRBV2 and J usage is TRBJ2-5; D call uncertain. The CDR3 has 14 amino acids. With 6 bases removed from V and 1 base from J, the gap between germline ends came to 12 bases. The V gene's germline CDR1 is SNHLY and CDR2 FYNNEI. The CDR3 nucleotides read TGTGCCAGCAGCTTCGACGCTACCCAAGAGACCCAGTACTTC. This translates into CASSFDATQETQYF.

This clonotype was recorded at least ten times. The chain combines TRBV7-9 with TRBJ1-6, with a tentative D call TRBD1 (5 bases). CDR3 length: 14 residues. Trimming left V 3 bases short and J 6 bases short, with 9 bases between. CDR1 is SEHNR and CDR2 is FQNEAQ in the germline V gene (reference sequence). The CDR3 loop is CASSLQGGNSPLHF. CDR3 DNA: TGTGCCAGCAGCTTGCAGGGAGGTAATTCACCCCTCCACTTT.

Comments on this clonotype: A junction boundary mismatches the germline segment, possibly from a read error. The V call is TRBV7-7, the J call TRBJ2-2; D is ambiguous. From germline, CDR1 is SSHAT and CDR2 FNYEAQ (reference sequence). The CDR3 runs 13 residues. The CDR3 region is CASRQTNTGELFF. DNA for the CDR3: TGTGCTAGCAGGCAGACAAACACCGGGGAGCTGTTTTTT.

As regards this clonotype: A much larger clone sits a single nucleotide away, making a read error possible. Here the CDR3 omits its conserved ending phenylalanine or tryptophan, so a read error is the likely source. V and J are TRBV20-1 and TRBJ2-2; D is possibly TRBD1 (6 bases). V was shortened by 3 bases and J by 3 bases, with 14 bases between the two germline ends. The CDR3 has 15 amino acids. Germline values: CDR1 DFQATT, CDR2 SNEGSKA (reference sequence). CDR3 in DNA: TGCAGTGCTAGCCCGATTACAGGGTACACCGGGGAGCTGTTTTCT. Protein sequence: CSASPITGYTGELFS.

In this sample, this clonotype turned up many times. The V call is TRBV6-4, the J call TRBJ1-2; D perhaps matches TRBD1 (5 bases). Germline CDR1 MRHNA, CDR2 SNTAGT. The CDR3 loop spans 13 amino acids. The germline V and J ends were trimmed by 6 bases and 4 bases, with 12 bases remaining between them. CDR3 loop: CASRADSVYGYTF. Written as DNA, the CDR3 is TGTGCCAGCAGAGCCGACAGCGTCTATGGCTACACCTTC.

This clonotype was observed a few times. A much bigger clone sits one base away, suggesting this may be a read error. The V gene is TRBV20-1, the J gene TRBJ2-1; TRBD2 is a possible D gene (7 bases). The germline V gene encodes CDR1 DFQATT and CDR2 SNEGSKA (reference sequence). There are 13 residues in the CDR3. Trimming shortened V by 3 bases and J by 13 bases, and 19 bases separated the two germline ends. CDR3 DNA: TGCAGTGCTAGTTGGGTAGATGCGGGGGCCCAGTTCTTC. Translated: CSASWVDAGAQFF.

As concerns this clonotype: A read error may be the cause here, since a much bigger clone is one base away. CDR3 bases: TGTGTCAGCGAATATAGCTCTGGGGCCAACGTCCTGACTTTC. It yields the protein CVSEYSSGANVLTF. This chain uses TRBV7-9 with TRBJ2-6; D not certain. The CDR3 is made up of 14 amino acids. CDR1 is SEHNR, CDR2 FQNEAQ, per germline (reference sequence). Together with reference TRBV7-9 and TRBJ2-6, the CDR3 gives the full variable domain: DTGVSQNPRHKITKRGQNVTFRCDPISEHNRLYWYRQTLGQGPEFLTYFQNEAQLEKSRLLSDRFSAERPKGSFSTLEIQRTEQGDSAMYLCVSEYSSGANVLTFGAGSRLTVL.

The chain couples TRBV5-1 to TRBJ1-1; D remains unclear. V gave up 1 base and J gave up 1 base, with 8 bases separating them. The CDR3 has 14 residues. The germline V gene encodes CDR1 SGHRS and CDR2 YFSETQ. The DNA for the CDR3 is TGCGCCAGCAGCTTGCGTGCATGGAACACTGAAGCTTTCTTT. This sequence encodes CASSLRAWNTEAFF.

There are many counts of this clonotype. CDR3 nucleotides: TGTGCCAGCAGACAGACAGGGGGGGACACTGAAGCTTTCTTT. It specifies CASRQTGGDTEAFF. The rearrangement uses TRBV12-3 or TRBV12-4 and TRBJ1-1, with 9 nucleotides matching TRBD1. This CDR3 spans 14 amino acids. V shed 6 bases and J 3 bases; nucleotides not matched to a gene: 5.

This clonotype has at least ten counts. This chain links TRBV19 with TRBJ1-3; 10 nucleotides match TRBD1. There are 17 residues in the CDR3. Germline CDR1 is LNHDA and CDR2 is SQIVND (reference sequence). V lost 6 bases and J lost 0; bases outside the gene matches: 8. The CDR3 DNA follows: TGTGCCAGTAGAAGGGGACAGGGGACCACCTCTGGAAACACCATATATTTT. Its protein product is CASRRGQGTTSGNTIYF.

This clonotype was counted a few times. The chain has TRBV12-3 or TRBV12-4 and TRBJ1-5; D is undetermined. The CDR3 runs to 12 residues. V was clipped by 6 bases and J by 7 bases, with 10 bases between them. The CDR3 nucleotides are TGTGCCAGCAGAGACGGAGGGCAGCCCCAGCATTTT. Protein: CASRDGGQPQHF.

This clonotype was observed many times. The chain joins TRBV4-3 to TRBJ2-1; 10 nucleotides agree with TRBD2. CDR3 size: 18 residues. V shed 4 bases and J 4 bases; nucleotides not matched to a gene: 13. Germline V CDR1 and CDR2: LGHNA, YSLEER. Here the CDR3 DNA reads TGCGCCAGCAGCCCCTCTGGAGGGGAACTAGCGGGGTACAATGAGCAGTTCTTC. This translates into CASSPSGGELAGYNEQFF.

The table lists this clonotype with many counts. The chain has TRBV6-2 or TRBV6-3 and TRBJ2-3; 8 positions match TRBD1. This CDR3 has 16 residues. The ends lost 6 bases at V and 2 bases at J; junction bases unmatched: 10. CDR1 and CDR2 (germline): MNHEY, SVGEGT. The DNA of the CDR3 is TGTGCCAGCAGCCCACGGGGACAGGTGGTCACAGATACGCAGTATTTT. Translating it yields CASSPRGQVVTDTQYF.

The table lists this clonotype with many counts. The chain has TRBV20-1 and TRBJ1-5, with TRBD1 as a possible D gene (5 bases). Germline assignment: CDR1 DFQATT and CDR2 SNEGSKA (reference sequence). This CDR3 is built from 14 residues. V lost 3 bases and J 6 bases, leaving 15 bases between the germline ends. CDR3: CSARPPGRSQPQHF. Here the CDR3 DNA reads TGCAGTGCTAGGCCTCCAGGGAGGTCTCAGCCCCAGCATTTT.

This clonotype was seen many times. The chain combines TRBV11-2 with TRBJ2-1; TRBD1 is a possible D gene (5 bases). From germline, CDR1 is SGHAT and CDR2 FQNNGV. This CDR3 is built from 12 residues. With 2 bases removed from V and 9 bases from J, the gap between germline ends came to 8 bases. The CDR3 sequence is CASSLRGGEQFF. The CDR3 DNA is TGTGCCAGCAGCTTAAGGGGCGGTGAGCAGTTCTTC.

This clonotype occurred many times. This chain joins TRBV4-3 and TRBJ2-7; D gene ambiguous. V shed 0 bases and J shed 0 bases, with 9 bases lying between them. There are 15 residues in the CDR3. Germline CDR1 reads LGHNA; CDR2 reads YSLEER. In DNA, the CDR3 is TGCGCCAGCAGCCAAGAGCGGATAAGCTCCTACGAGCAGTACTTC. Protein: CASSQERISSYEQYF.

This clonotype was picked up a small number of times. This chain joins TRBV18 and TRBJ2-3; D is unresolved. Germline CDR1 is KGHSH and CDR2 is LQKENI. Deletions cut 4 bases from V and 5 bases from J, with 13 bases between. The CDR3 has 14 residues. CDR3 nucleotides: TGTGCCAGCTCACTGTCAAGAACAAAAGATACGCAGTATTTT. Its protein product is CASSLSRTKDTQYF.

This clonotype was found many times. This chain links TRBV7-2 with TRBJ1-6; D gene ambiguous. In germline, CDR1 is SGHTA, CDR2 FQGNSA. CDR3 length: 12 amino acids. V lost 4 bases and J 13 bases, leaving 11 bases between the germline ends. The CDR3, as DNA: TGTGCCAGCAGCTCCGACCTAACTCCCCTCCACTTT. Protein sequence: CASSSDLTPLHF.

This clonotype was seen at least ten times. V gene TRBV6-2 or TRBV6-3 combines with J gene TRBJ1-5; no clear D gene. With 6 bases removed from V and 6 bases from J, the gap between germline ends came to 12 bases. The CDR3 is 13 amino acids. Germline CDR1 MNHEY, CDR2 SVGEGT. CDR3 region: CASRKGSPQPQHF. CDR3 in DNA: TGTGCCAGCAGGAAGGGCAGCCCTCAGCCCCAGCATTTT.

Many counts were recorded for this clonotype. The rearrangement uses TRBV19 and TRBJ1-5, with 8 bases aligning to TRBD1. The CDR3 runs to 17 residues. J gave up 6 bases and V 2 bases, and 12 bases lay outside the gene matches. Germline CDR1 LNHDA, CDR2 SQIVND (reference sequence). The CDR3 spells CASSILGRGLRSQPQHF. In DNA form, the CDR3 reads TGTGCCAGTAGTATATTAGGCAGGGGGCTCCGAAGTCAGCCCCAGCATTTT.

In its sample, this clonotype was seen many times. V and J are TRBV6-5 and TRBJ1-2; D not certain. V was trimmed by 7 bases and J by 8 bases, leaving 17 bases between them. The CDR3 extends over 13 amino acids. Germline V lookup: CDR1 MNHEY, CDR2 SVGAGI. CDR3 sequence (DNA): TGTGCCAGCACCACCCCGGGGATGCGGGGCTACACCTTC. It yields the protein CASTTPGMRGYTF.

This clonotype was seen repeatedly, ten times or more. The chain recombines TRBV21-1 with TRBJ1-1; the tabulated D call, TRBD1, remains unverified against the DNA. TRBV21-1 is a pseudogene locus. CDR3 size: 16 residues. CDR3 bases: TGTGCCAGCAGCAAAGTTAGGTGGGACAGAAACACTGAAGCTTTCTTT. Translation: CASSKVRWDRNTEAFF.

This clonotype occurred many times. The V and J genes are TRBV7-2 and TRBJ1-1, with a possible D match to TRBD1 (6 bases). Trimming left V 6 bases short and J 3 bases short, with 11 bases between. The CDR3 runs 13 residues. Germline values: CDR1 SGHTA, CDR2 FQGNSA. CDR3 in amino acids: CASRQGPDTEAFF. The DNA for the CDR3 is TGTGCCAGCAGACAGGGTCCCGACACTGAAGCTTTCTTT. The complete variable domain, with remaining parts taken from reference TRBV7-2 and TRBJ1-1, reads GAGVSQSPSNKVTEKGKDVELRCDPISGHTALYWYRQSLGQGLEFLIYFQGNSAPDKSGLPSDRFSAERTGGSVSTLTIQRTQQEDSAVYLCASRQGPDTEAFFGQGTRLTVV.

This clonotype was seen repeatedly, ten times or more. CDR3 DNA sequence: TGTGCCAGCAGCCAAGCTAGCGGGGGGTCCACCGGGGAGCTGTTTTTT. Protein product: CASSQASGGSTGELFF. The genes are TRBV4-2 and TRBJ2-2; TRBD2 matches 11 bases. From germline, CDR1 is LGHNA and CDR2 YNFKEQ. The CDR3 sequence is 16 residues long. V trimming: 1 base; J trimming: 4 bases; junction bases outside the gene matches: 2.

The CDR3 loop is CASSSRTGRRYGYTF. In nucleotides, the CDR3 is TGTGCCAGCAGCTCACGGACAGGGCGACGCTATGGCTACACCTTC. This chain joins TRBV11-2 and TRBJ1-2; 8 bases align to TRBD1. J gave up 4 bases and V 4 bases, and 8 bases lay outside the gene matches. The germline V gene encodes CDR1 SGHAT and CDR2 FQNNGV. This CDR3 region has 15 residues.

There are many counts of this clonotype. The gene calls are TRBV18 and TRBJ1-5; D may be TRBD1 (5 bases). V shed 4 bases and J shed 9 bases, with 16 bases lying between them. This CDR3 spans 14 amino acids. Germline values: CDR1 KGHSH, CDR2 LQKENI. The CDR3 spells CASSLGTGGGPQHF. In DNA, the CDR3 is TGTGCCAGCTCACTAGGGACCGGAGGAGGGCCCCAGCATTTT. The whole variable domain, remainder taken from reference TRBV18 and TRBJ1-5, is NAGVMQNPRHLVRRRGQEARLRCSPMKGHSHVYWYRQLPEEGLKFMVYLQKENIIDESGMPKERFSAEFPKEGPSILRIQQVVRGDSAAYFCASSLGTGGGPQHFGDGTRLSIL.

This clonotype was found many times. The rearrangement joins TRBV20-1 to TRBJ2-2; TRBD1 or TRBD2 may be the D gene (7 bases each). CDR1 is DFQATT, CDR2 SNEGSKA, per germline (reference sequence). The CDR3 length is 14 residues. Trimming cost V 5 bases and J 6 bases, with 16 bases left between them. CDR3 nucleotides: TGCAGTGCTCCCGTCAGGGGGGGCGCCGGGGAGCTGTTTTTT. Its protein product is CSAPVRGGAGELFF.